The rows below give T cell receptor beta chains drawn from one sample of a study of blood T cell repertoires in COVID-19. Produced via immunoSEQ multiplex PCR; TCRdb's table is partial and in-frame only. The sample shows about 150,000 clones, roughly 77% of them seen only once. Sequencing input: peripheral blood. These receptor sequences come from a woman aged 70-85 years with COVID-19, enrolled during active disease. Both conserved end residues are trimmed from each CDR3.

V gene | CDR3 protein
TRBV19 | ASGRQGGMNTEAF
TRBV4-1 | ASSLDRANYGYT
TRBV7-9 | ASSRNVGTSAAYEQY
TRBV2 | ASSELETQY
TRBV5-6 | ASSRTGGRNYGYT
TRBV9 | ASTRTGGQGGERLF
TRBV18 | ASSLDRAYGYT
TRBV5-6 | ASIETGVGTEAF
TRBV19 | ASTRRGYSNQPQH
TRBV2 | ASRTENTGELF
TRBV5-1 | ASSPDRVYGYT
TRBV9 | ASSVGGGPGNTIY
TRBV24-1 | ATSDLRVEPYSNQPQH
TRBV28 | ASITGSTDTQY
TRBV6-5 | ASSYTWTGNYGYT
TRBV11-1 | ASRRPGGSTEAF